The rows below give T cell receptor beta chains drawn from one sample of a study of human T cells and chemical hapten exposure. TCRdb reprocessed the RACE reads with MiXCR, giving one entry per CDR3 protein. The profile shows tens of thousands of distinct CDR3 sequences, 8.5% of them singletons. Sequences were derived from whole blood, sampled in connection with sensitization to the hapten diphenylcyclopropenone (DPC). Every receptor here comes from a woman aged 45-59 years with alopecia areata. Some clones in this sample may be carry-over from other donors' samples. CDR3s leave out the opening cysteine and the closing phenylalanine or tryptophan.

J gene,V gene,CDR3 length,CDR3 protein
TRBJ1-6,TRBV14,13,ASSQVVTPRSPLH
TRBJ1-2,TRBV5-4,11,ASSFSLGSIYT
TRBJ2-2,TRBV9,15,ASSVEGAGLRTGELF
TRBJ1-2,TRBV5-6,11,ASSDRSLRGYT
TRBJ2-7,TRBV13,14,ASSLGTSGISYEQY
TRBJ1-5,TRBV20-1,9,SAGGGQPQH
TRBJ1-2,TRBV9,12,ASTRDRADYGYT
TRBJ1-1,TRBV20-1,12,SASRADMNTEAF
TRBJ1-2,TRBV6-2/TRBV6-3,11,ASRWTGDYGYT
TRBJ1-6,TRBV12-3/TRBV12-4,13,ASSGGLGVNSPLH
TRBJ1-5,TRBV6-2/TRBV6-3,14,ASSYMTLAGNQPQH
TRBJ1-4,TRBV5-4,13,ASSRRTGRGEKLF
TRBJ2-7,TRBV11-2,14,ASSPTQTGQCSEQY
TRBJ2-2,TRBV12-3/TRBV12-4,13,ASSFRHPLGGELF
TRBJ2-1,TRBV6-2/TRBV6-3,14,ASSYTAGRAYNEQF
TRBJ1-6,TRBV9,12,ASSVVGLDSPLH
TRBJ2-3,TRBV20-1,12,SAREGTFTDTQY
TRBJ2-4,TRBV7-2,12,ASSGGLAATIQY
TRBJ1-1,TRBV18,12,ASSPGTDANEAF
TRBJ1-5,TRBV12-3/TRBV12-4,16,ASSLRSGPRYSNQPQH
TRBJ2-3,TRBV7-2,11,ASSSGITDTQY
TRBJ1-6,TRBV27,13,ASSTPRVPNSPLH
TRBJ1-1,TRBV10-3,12,ATSPIDMNTEAF
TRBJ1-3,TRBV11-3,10,ASKGVGNTIY
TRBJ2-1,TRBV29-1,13,SVEIAGGSGREQF
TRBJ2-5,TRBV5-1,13,ASSLVASGGETQY